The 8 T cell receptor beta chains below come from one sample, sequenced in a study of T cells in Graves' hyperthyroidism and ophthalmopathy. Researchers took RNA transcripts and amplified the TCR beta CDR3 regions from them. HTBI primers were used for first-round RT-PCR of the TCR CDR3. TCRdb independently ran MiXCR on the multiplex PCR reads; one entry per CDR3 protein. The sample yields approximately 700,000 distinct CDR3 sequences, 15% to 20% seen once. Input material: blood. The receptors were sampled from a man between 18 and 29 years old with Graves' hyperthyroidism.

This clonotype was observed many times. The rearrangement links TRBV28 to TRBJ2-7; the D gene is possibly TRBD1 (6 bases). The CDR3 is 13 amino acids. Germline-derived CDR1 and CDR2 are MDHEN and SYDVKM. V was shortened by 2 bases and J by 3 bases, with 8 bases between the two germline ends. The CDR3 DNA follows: TGTGCCAGCAGTTTAAACAGGGTCTACGAGCAGTACTTC. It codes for CASSLNRVYEQYF.

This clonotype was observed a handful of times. CDR3 sequence: CASSEGDYEQYF. The CDR3 DNA reads TGCGCCAGCAGTGAAGGTGACTACGAGCAGTACTTC. V is TRBV10-2 and J is TRBJ2-7; no clear D gene. The CDR3 loop spans 12 amino acids. Deletions cut 3 bases from V and 3 bases from J, with 6 bases between. Looked up from germline, CDR1 is WSHSY and CDR2 is SAAADI.

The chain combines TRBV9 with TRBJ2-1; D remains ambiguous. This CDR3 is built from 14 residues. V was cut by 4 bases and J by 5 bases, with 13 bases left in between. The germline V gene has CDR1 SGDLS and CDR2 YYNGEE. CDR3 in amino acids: CASSSLERNNEQFF. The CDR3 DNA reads TGTGCCAGCAGCTCGCTCGAGAGAAACAATGAGCAGTTCTTC.

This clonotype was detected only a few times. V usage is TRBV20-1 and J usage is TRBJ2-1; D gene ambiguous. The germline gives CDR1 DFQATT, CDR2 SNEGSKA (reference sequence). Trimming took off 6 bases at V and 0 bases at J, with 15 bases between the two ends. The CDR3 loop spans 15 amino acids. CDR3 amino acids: CSAPRTPSSYNEQFF. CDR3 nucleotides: TGCAGTGCCCCCCGGACCCCGAGCTCCTACAATGAGCAGTTCTTC.

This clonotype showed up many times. The CDR3 region is CSADTGLNEKLFF. Here the CDR3 DNA reads TGCAGTGCTGATACAGGGTTAAATGAAAAACTGTTTTTT. This chain uses TRBV20-1 with TRBJ1-4; possible D gene TRBD1, 6 bases. Trimming pared 5 bases from V and 5 bases from J, leaving 12 bases between. The CDR3 is 13 residues long. CDR1 is DFQATT and CDR2 is SNEGSKA in the germline V gene (reference sequence).

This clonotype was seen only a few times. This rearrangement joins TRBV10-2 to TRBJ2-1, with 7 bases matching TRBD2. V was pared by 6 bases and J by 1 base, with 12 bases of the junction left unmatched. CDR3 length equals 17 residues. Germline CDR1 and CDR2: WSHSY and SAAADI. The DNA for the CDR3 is TGCGCCAGCAGCCCCCTCGGGGGGAGTGGGTCCTACAATGAGCAGTTCTTC. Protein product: CASSPLGGSGSYNEQFF.

Written as DNA, the CDR3 is TGTGCCAGCAGTCAAACTAGCGGGGTATCCTACAATGAGCAGTTCTTC. Translating it yields CASSQTSGVSYNEQFF. The genes are TRBV6-2 or TRBV6-3 and TRBJ2-1; 10 bases map to TRBD2. Looked up from germline, CDR1 is MNHEY and CDR2 is SVGEGT. The CDR3 sequence is 16 residues long. The V gene end was trimmed by 5 bases and the J gene end by 1 base; junction bases not matched to a gene: 5.

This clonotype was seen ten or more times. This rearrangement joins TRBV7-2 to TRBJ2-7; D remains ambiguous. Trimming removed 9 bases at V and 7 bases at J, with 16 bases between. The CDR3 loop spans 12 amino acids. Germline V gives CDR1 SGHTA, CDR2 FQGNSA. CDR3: CARSRVNQEQYF. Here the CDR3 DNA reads TGTGCCAGGAGTCGGGTTAACCAAGAGCAGTACTTC.